The clone carrying this T cell receptor (beta chain) was detected only a few times. The antigen remains unidentified. TCRdb called the 5' RACE reads again in MiXCR, with one record for every CDR3 protein. The sample holds roughly 48,000 distinct CDR3 sequences, 25% to 35% seen once. This entry comes from a study of T-cell memory formation after mild COVID-19. Looking at the study overall: TCR clustering was largely donor specific. Study-wide points: CD4+ contracting clones lay mainly in CM and EM, CD8+ ones in EMRA. Within pre-infection memory, some responding clones were found, suggesting cross-reactive memory joined.

Germline V gives CDR1 LGHNA, CDR2 YNFKEQ. V lost 3 bases and J 1 base, leaving 10 bases between the germline ends. CDR3 size: 14 residues. Specimen: PBMCs or a T cell subset sorted from them (not recorded which). The chain employs TRBV4-2 and TRBJ2-7, with D possibly matching TRBD1 (6 bases). This sequence was found in a man aged 18 to 29 who had mild COVID-19 (a few samples of this study predate the infection). Cell type and time point are not known. CDR3: CASSHAGQSYEQYF. DNA of the CDR3: TGTGCCAGCAGCCACGCTGGACAGTCCTACGAGCAGTACTTC.